This T cell receptor (beta chain) appears in the sequencing data of a study of regulatory T cells in long-lasting Graves disease. Study-wide findings and caveats: A greater number of public clonotypes (roughly 2,700) was shared by persistent patients than by new patients (over 900).

Notes on this clonotype: Its target is not known.

Time point defined: persistent/refractory GD, antithyroid drugs over 5 years with positive TRAb. PBMC RNA served as the TCR library source. Germline V gene sequence: CDR1 SQVTM, CDR2 ANQGSEA. The CDR3 is 14 amino acids. Trimming at V came to 7 bases and at J to 5 bases, leaving 13 bases not matched to a gene. Building the TCR beta libraries relied on iRepertoire HTBI primers, and CDR3 regions underwent Arm-PCR. TCRdb re-analysed the multiplex PCR reads in MiXCR, keeping a single row per CDR3 protein. The sample consists of about 660,000 distinct CDR3 sequences, around 30% of them appearing once. The clonotype originates from a female donor with Graves disease. V and J are TRBV29-1 and TRBJ2-7, with 8 nucleotides matching TRBD1. The specimen was peripheral blood mononuclear cells (PBMCs), collected when the disease was refractory, from a patient treated with antithyroid drugs. CDR3 nucleotides: TGCAGCGCGGGATCAGGGGGCGCTTTTCACGAGCAGTACTTC. It codes for CSAGSGGAFHEQYF.